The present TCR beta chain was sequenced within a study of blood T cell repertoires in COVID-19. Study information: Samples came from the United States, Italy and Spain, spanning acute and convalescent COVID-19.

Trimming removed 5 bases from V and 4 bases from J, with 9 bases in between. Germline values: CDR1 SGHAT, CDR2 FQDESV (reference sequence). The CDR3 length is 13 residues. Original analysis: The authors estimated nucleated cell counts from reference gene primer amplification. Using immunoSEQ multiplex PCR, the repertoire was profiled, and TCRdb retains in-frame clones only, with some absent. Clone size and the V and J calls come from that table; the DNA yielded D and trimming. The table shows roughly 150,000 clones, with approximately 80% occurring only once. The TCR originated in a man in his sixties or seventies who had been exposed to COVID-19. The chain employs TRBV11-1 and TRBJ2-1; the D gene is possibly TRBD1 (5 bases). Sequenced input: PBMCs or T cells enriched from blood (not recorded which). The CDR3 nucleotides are TGTGCCAGCAGCCCCACAGGTTACAATGAGCAGTTCTTC. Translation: CASSPTGYNEQFF.